One sample yielded the 22 T cell receptor beta chains listed below, sequenced in a study of T cell clonality in common variable immunodeficiency. Here immunoSEQ multiplex PCR was the method, and the copy in TCRdb shows in-frame clones only, minus some. The sample presents 35,000 to 55,000 clones, none singletons. Sequencing was performed on peripheral blood mononuclear cells. These TCRs come from a person aged 18 to 75 in good health.

Of note for this clone: The read terminates 3 residues ahead of where the CDR3 ends, so the germline J gene completes it. The chain carries TRBV6-9 and TRBJ2-7; D might be TRBD2 (5 bases). V lost 8 bases and J lost 5, with 10 bases in between. CDR3 length: 11 amino acids. Germline values: CDR1 MNHGY, CDR2 SVAAGI. The DNA read from the CDR3 is TGTGCCAGCCGAACGGGGAACGAG. Translating it yields CASRTGNE. In full, the CDR3 is CASRTGNEQYF.

This clone was counted ten times or more. The read ends 3 residues before the CDR3 terminus; that terminus is restored from the germline J gene. The chain employs TRBV5-1 and TRBJ1-2; 10 nucleotides match TRBD1. The ends lost 0 bases at V and 5 bases at J; junction bases unmatched: 7. Germline V gives CDR1 SGHRS, CDR2 YFSETQ. The CDR3 loop spans 16 amino acids. The CDR3: CASSLENPGQGYGYTF. Incomplete CDR3 DNA: TGCGCCAGCAGCTTGGAAAACCCGGGACAGGGGTATGGC.

The table lists this clone with many counts. The read comes to an end 3 residues before the CDR3 does, leaving the germline J gene to fill in the end. The V gene is TRBV20-1, the J gene TRBJ1-5; 7 nucleotides line up with TRBD1. Germline V lookup: CDR1 DFQATT, CDR2 SNEGSKA (reference sequence). The junction had 13 bases not matched to a gene; V was cut back by 5 bases and J by 6 bases. CDR3 length: 15 residues. CDR3 DNA, as far as it was read: TGCAGTGCTGCGACAGGGCAAAAAGTTGTTCAGCCC. It codes for CSAATGQKVVQP. In full, the CDR3 is CSAATGQKVVQPQHF.

This clone was seen repeatedly, ten times or more. The read stops 3 residues short of the end of the CDR3; the missing end is completed from the germline J gene. J is TRBJ1-1 and V is TRBV2; the D gene is possibly TRBD1 (5 bases). Germline V CDR1 and CDR2: SNHLY, FYNNEI. The CDR3 spans 14 residues. Deletions cut 6 bases from V and 1 base from J, with 12 bases between. The CDR3 spells CASRATGENTEAFF. Incomplete CDR3 DNA: TGTGCCAGCAGAGCGACGGGGGAGAACACTGAA. The full variable domain, completed using reference TRBV2 and TRBJ1-1, is EPEVTQTPSHQVTQMGQEVILRCVPISNHLYFYWYRQILGQKVEFLVSFYNNEISEKSEIFDDQFSVERPDGSNFTLKIRSTKLEDSAMYFCASRATGENTEAFFGQGTRLTVV.

This clone was counted ten times or more. The read falls 3 residues short of the CDR3 end, and the missing part is taken from the germline J gene. The V call is TRBV12-3 or TRBV12-4, the J call TRBJ2-7; TRBD1 aligns across 8 bases. This CDR3 spans 15 amino acids. V shed 6 bases, J shed 2 bases, and the junction held 9 bases outside the gene matches. CDR3 DNA (partial): TGTGCCAGCAGCCCAAGGAACAGGGGGACCTACGAG. Translating gives CASSPRNRGTYE. The whole CDR3 protein is CASSPRNRGTYEQYF.

This clone was recorded many times. The read halts 3 residues ahead of the CDR3 end, with the missing end drawn from the germline J gene. The rearrangement uses TRBV20-1 and TRBJ2-1, with 8 bases lining up with TRBD2. CDR1 and CDR2 from the germline V gene are DFQATT and SNEGSKA (reference sequence). V trimming: 0 bases; J trimming: 6 bases; junction bases outside the gene matches: 10. There are 16 residues in the CDR3. Partial CDR3 DNA: TGCAGTGCTAGAGATCGGGAGCGGGAGAAGCCCAATGAG. Amino acid sequence: CSARDREREKPNE. The entire CDR3 sequence reads CSARDREREKPNEQFF.

This clone has at least ten counts. The read finishes 3 residues shy of the CDR3 end, and the germline J gene is used to complete it. The chain employs TRBV20-1 and TRBJ2-1; D might be TRBD2 (5 bases). Germline V gives CDR1 DFQATT, CDR2 SNEGSKA (reference sequence). The ends were cut back, 2 bases at V and 2 bases at J, with 10 bases in the middle. The CDR3 extends over 14 amino acids. The covered CDR3 bases are TGCAGTGCTAGACCAGCGGTGACCTACAATGAG. Translating gives CSARPAVTYNE. The CDR3 in full is CSARPAVTYNEQFF.

This clone was counted many times. The DNA read from the CDR3 is TGTGCCAGCAGCTCCAGGGTTCTTTTCTATGGC. Encoded protein: CASSSRVLFYG. The CDR3, in full, reads CASSSRVLFYGYTF. The rearrangement joins TRBV7-2 to TRBJ1-2; D possibly corresponds to TRBD1 (5 bases). Read sequence stops 3 residues before the CDR3 end, and the germline J gene provides the missing end. Germline CDR1 and CDR2: SGHTA and FQGNSA. The CDR3 is 14 residues long. Trimming removed 4 bases at V and 4 bases at J, with 13 bases between.

This clone occurred many times. The CDR3 is cut off 3 residues early in the read; its end comes from the germline J gene. J is TRBJ1-5 and V is TRBV20-1, with TRBD1 matching over 7 bases. Trimming at V came to 5 bases and at J to 3 bases, leaving 4 bases not matched to a gene. Germline loops: CDR1 DFQATT, CDR2 SNEGSKA (reference sequence). CDR3 length: 13 amino acids. CDR3: CSAPDRYNQPQHF. Incomplete CDR3 DNA: TGCAGTGCTCCGGACAGGTACAATCAGCCC.

The sample holds many counts of this clone. The DNA read from the CDR3 is TGTGCCAGCAGCTTTGACAGCCCAGAGACC. As protein: CASSFDSPET. The CDR3 as a whole reads CASSFDSPETQYF. The rearrangement links TRBV14 to TRBJ2-5; a possible D gene is TRBD1 (5 bases). The read ends 3 residues shy of where the CDR3 ends; the end is completed using the germline J gene. The V end lost 5 bases, the J end lost 4 bases, and 11 bases lay between the germline ends. This CDR3 contains 13 residues. CDR1 and CDR2 (germline): SGHDN, FVKESK.

This clone was seen at least ten times. The read terminates 3 residues before the CDR3 end, so the remaining end is supplied by the germline J gene. The chain joins TRBV10-1 to TRBJ2-1; 11 nucleotides align to TRBD2. This CDR3 has 18 residues. J gave up 3 bases and V 0 bases, and 7 bases lay outside the gene matches. The germline CDR1 and CDR2 sequences are WNHNN and SYGVQD (reference sequence). The sequenced CDR3 bases are TGCGCCAGCAGTGAGTCGAGGTTAGCGGGAGGGTTCTACAATGAG. Residues: CASSESRLAGGFYNE. From start to end, the CDR3 is CASSESRLAGGFYNEQFF.

This clone showed up many times. The read comes to an end 3 residues before the CDR3 does, leaving the germline J gene to fill in the end. This chain uses TRBV6-2 or TRBV6-3 with TRBJ1-1; 9 bases map to TRBD1. The CDR3 runs to 15 residues. V shed 7 bases, J shed 5 bases, and the junction held 11 bases outside the gene matches. Looked up from germline, CDR1 is MNHEY and CDR2 is SVGEGT. This CDR3 reads CASTSSGQGWTEAFF. CDR3 DNA, as far as it was read: TGTGCCAGCACCTCATCGGGACAGGGTTGGACTGAA.

This clone was detected many times. Partial CDR3 DNA: TGCGCCAGCAGCTTCCCCCGGGACAGATCTATGAACACTGAA. As protein: CASSFPRDRSMNTE. The entire CDR3 is CASSFPRDRSMNTEAFF. The chain recombines TRBV5-1 with TRBJ1-1, with 7 nucleotides matching TRBD1. The missing CDR3 end, 3 residues past where the read stops, is filled in from the germline J gene. Germline CDR1 SGHRS, CDR2 YFSETQ. The CDR3 spans 17 residues. V was pared by 2 bases and J by 0 bases, with 10 bases of the junction left unmatched.

This clone was seen at least ten times. Sequencing ends 3 residues short of the CDR3 end; the germline J gene provides the rest. V gene TRBV12-5 combines with J gene TRBJ1-2; D unclear. Germline V CDR1 and CDR2: LGHNT, FRNRAP. Trimming removed 6 bases from V and 7 bases from J, with 18 bases in between. There are 14 residues in the CDR3. The part of the CDR3 DNA that was read is TGTGCTAGTGGCCTGACATCCTCTCTGAGTGGC. Protein: CASGLTSSLSG. The CDR3 in its entirety is CASGLTSSLSGYTF.

This clone was observed at least ten times. The CDR3 is cut off 3 residues early in the read; its end comes from the germline J gene. V is TRBV20-1 and J is TRBJ2-7, with 11 bases that match TRBD2. V shed 0 bases, J shed 2 bases, and the junction held 3 bases outside the gene matches. CDR3 size: 15 residues. Germline V CDR1 and CDR2: DFQATT, SNEGSKA (reference sequence). The part of the CDR3 DNA that was read is TGCAGTGCTAGAGACGGGACTAGCGGACCCTACGAG. Its translation is CSARDGTSGPYE. The whole CDR3 region reads CSARDGTSGPYEQYF.

This clone came up many times. The read is 3 residues too short to cover the CDR3 end, so that end is filled in from the germline J gene. V and J are TRBV7-2 and TRBJ2-5; D is ambiguous. With 2 bases removed from V and 4 bases from J, the gap between germline ends came to 11 bases. CDR1 is SGHTA, CDR2 FQGNSA, per germline. The CDR3 totals 14 residues. The sequenced CDR3 bases are TGTGCCAGCAGCTTATCGCAGGCCATAGAGACC. Translating it yields CASSLSQAIET. The complete CDR3 reads CASSLSQAIETQYF.

This clone has a count of ten or more. The sequence runs out 3 residues before the end of the CDR3; the remainder is reconstructed from the germline J gene. This rearrangement joins TRBV7-2 to TRBJ2-3; 8 nucleotides align to TRBD2. Germline CDR1 is SGHTA and CDR2 is FQGNSA. Losses at the gene ends were 5 bases for V and 6 bases for J; bases not matched to a gene: 7. This CDR3 contains 14 residues. The part of the CDR3 DNA that was read is TGTGCCAGCAGCCCGGGACTAGTCTCCGATACG. It codes for CASSPGLVSDT. The CDR3 in its entirety is CASSPGLVSDTQYF.

This clone was seen at least ten times. The read terminates 3 residues ahead of where the CDR3 ends, so the germline J gene completes it. This chain joins TRBV18 and TRBJ1-1, with D possibly matching TRBD1 (6 bases). Trimming stripped 4 bases from V and 3 bases from J, with 15 bases between. CDR3 size: 15 residues. Germline-derived CDR1 and CDR2 are KGHSH and LQKENI. The part of the CDR3 DNA that was read is TGTGCCAGCTCACGACTCGGGGCAGGGGACACTGAA. The encoded protein is CASSRLGAGDTE. The full CDR3 is CASSRLGAGDTEAFF.

This clone was recorded a few times. Coverage ceases 3 residues before the CDR3 finishes, and the germline J gene fills in the end. V is TRBV7-2 and J is TRBJ1-2; D gene ambiguous. Germline V CDR1 and CDR2: SGHTA, FQGNSA. The CDR3 runs 13 residues. V lost 0 bases and J 7 bases, leaving 9 bases between the germline ends. The chain's CDR3 is CASSLAQGSGYTF. The DNA read from the CDR3 is TGTGCCAGCAGCTTAGCGCAAGGGTCTGGC.

This clone was detected a few times. The CDR3 goes on 3 residues after the read ends, and that part is filled in from the germline J gene. The V and J genes are TRBV19 and TRBJ1-2; D may be TRBD1 (5 bases). This CDR3 is 16 amino acids long. Germline V gives CDR1 LNHDA, CDR2 SQIVND (reference sequence). CDR3 loop: CASTRTSGGYTDTYTF. CDR3 DNA (partial): TGTGCCAGTACCCGGACTAGCGGGGGGTACACAGATACC. Drawing the rest from reference TRBV19 and TRBJ1-2, the complete variable domain is DGGITQSPKYLFRKEGQNVTLSCEQNLNHDAMYWYRQDPGQGLRLIYYSQIVNDFQKGDIAEGYSVSREKKESFPLTVTSAQKNPTAFYLCASTRTSGGYTDTYTFGSGTRLTVV.

This clone was detected ten times or more. CDR3 protein: CASSLARLAGGNDEQFF. CDR3 DNA (partial): TGTGCCAGCAGCTTAGCTAGACTAGCGGGAGGAAACGATGAG. The rearrangement joins TRBV7-8 to TRBJ2-1; 13 nucleotides align to TRBD2. The read gets to within 3 residues of the CDR3 end, and the germline J gene fills in the rest. V lost 0 bases and J lost 8; bases outside the gene matches: 7. The CDR3 is 17 residues long. Germline V lookup: CDR1 SGHVS, CDR2 FQNEAQ.

This clone was picked up many times. The read halts 3 residues ahead of the CDR3 end, with the missing end drawn from the germline J gene. The J gene is TRBJ2-7, the V gene TRBV18; no definite D call. CDR3 length: 14 residues. In germline, CDR1 is KGHSH, CDR2 LQKENI. Between the trimmed V and J ends, which lost 2 bases and 1 base, there was a span of 9 bases. The part of the CDR3 DNA that was read is TGTGCCAGCTCACCATTGGCGGTATCCTACGAG. Its translation: CASSPLAVSYE. The whole CDR3 sequence is CASSPLAVSYEQYF. Together with reference TRBV18 and TRBJ2-7, the CDR3 gives the full variable domain: NAGVMQNPRHLVRRRGQEARLRCSPMKGHSHVYWYRQLPEEGLKFMVYLQKENIIDESGMPKERFSAEFPKEGPSILRIQQVVRGDSAAYFCASSPLAVSYEQYFGPGTRLTVT.